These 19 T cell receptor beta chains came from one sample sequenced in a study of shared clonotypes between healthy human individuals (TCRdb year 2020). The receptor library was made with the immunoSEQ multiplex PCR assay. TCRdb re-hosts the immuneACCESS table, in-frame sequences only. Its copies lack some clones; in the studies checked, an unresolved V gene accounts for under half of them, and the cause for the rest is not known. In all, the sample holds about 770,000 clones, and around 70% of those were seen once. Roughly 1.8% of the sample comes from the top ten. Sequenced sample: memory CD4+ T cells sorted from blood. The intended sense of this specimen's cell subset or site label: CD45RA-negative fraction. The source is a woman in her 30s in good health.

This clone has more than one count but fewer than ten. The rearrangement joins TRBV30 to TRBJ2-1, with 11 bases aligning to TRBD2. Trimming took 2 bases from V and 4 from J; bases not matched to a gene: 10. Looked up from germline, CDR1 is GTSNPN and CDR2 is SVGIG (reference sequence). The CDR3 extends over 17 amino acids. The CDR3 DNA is TGTGCCTGGAGTACCCTCGTAGCGGGAGGGAGATACAATGAGCAGTTCTTC. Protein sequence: CAWSTLVAGGRYNEQFF.

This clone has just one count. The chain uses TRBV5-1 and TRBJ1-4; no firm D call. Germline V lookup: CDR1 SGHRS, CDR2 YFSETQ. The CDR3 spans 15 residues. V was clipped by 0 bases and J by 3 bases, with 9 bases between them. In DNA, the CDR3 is TGCGCCAGCAGCTTGGGGGCCGCCTCTAATGAAAAACTGTTTTTT. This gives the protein CASSLGAASNEKLFF.

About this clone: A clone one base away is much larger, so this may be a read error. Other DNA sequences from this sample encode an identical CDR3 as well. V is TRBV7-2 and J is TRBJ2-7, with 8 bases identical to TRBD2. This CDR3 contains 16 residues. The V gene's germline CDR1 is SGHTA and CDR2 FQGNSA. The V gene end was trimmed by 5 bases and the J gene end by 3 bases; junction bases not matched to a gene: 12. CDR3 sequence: CASSIVAGTSGYEQYF. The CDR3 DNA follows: TGTGCCAGCAGCATTGTAGCCGGAACTAGCGGCTACGAGCAGTACTTC.

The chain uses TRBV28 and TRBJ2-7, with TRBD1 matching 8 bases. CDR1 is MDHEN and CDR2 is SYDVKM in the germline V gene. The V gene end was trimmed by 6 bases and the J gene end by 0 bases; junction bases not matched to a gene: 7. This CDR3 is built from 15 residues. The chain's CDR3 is CASSPGQEISYEQYF. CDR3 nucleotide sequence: TGTGCCAGCAGCCCGGGACAGGAAATCTCCTACGAGCAGTACTTC. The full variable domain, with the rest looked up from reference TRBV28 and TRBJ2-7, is DVKVTQSSRYLVKRTGEKVFLECVQDMDHENMFWYRQDPGLGLRLIYFSYDVKMKEKGDIPEGYSVSREKKERFSLILESASTNQTSMYLCASSPGQEISYEQYFGPGTRLTVT.

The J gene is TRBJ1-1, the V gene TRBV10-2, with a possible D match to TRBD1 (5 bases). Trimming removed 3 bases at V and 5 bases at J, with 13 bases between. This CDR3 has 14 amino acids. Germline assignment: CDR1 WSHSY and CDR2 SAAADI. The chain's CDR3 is CASSEPRVVTEAFF. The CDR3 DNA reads TGCGCCAGCAGTGAACCCAGGGTAGTGACTGAAGCTTTCTTT.

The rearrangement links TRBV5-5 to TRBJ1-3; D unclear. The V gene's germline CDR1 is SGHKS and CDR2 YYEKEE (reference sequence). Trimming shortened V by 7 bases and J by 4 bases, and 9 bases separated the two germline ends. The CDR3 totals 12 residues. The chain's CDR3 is CASAMDGNTIYF. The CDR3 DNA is TGTGCCAGCGCCATGGACGGAAACACCATATATTTT.

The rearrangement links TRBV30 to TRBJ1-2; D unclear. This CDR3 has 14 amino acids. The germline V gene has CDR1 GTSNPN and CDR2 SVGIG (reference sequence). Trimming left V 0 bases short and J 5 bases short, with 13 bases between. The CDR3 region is CAWSVPPGSYGYTF. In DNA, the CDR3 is TGTGCCTGGAGTGTGCCGCCGGGATCTTATGGCTACACCTTC.

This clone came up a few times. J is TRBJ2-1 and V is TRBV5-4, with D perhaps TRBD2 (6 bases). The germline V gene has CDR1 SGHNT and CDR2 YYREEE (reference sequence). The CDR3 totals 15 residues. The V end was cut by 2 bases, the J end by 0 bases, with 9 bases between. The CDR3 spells CASSFGGLSYNEQFF. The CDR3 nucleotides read TGTGCCAGCAGCTTCGGGGGACTCTCCTACAATGAGCAGTTCTTC.

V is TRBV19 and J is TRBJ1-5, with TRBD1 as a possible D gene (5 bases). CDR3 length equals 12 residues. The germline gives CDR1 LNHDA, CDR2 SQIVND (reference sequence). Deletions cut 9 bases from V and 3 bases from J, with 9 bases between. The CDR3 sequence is CARGRFNQPQHF. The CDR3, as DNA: TGTGCCAGGGGACGGTTCAATCAGCCCCAGCATTTT.

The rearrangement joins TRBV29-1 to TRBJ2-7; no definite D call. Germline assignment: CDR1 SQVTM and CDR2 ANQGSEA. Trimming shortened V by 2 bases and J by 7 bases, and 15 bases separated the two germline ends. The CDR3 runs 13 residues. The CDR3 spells CSVEYLDPSEQYF. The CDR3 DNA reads TGCAGCGTTGAATACTTAGACCCCTCTGAGCAGTACTTC.

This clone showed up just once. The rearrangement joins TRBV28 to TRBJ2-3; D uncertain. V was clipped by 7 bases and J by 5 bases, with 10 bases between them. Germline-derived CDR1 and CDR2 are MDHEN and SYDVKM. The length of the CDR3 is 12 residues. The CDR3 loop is CASTRLGDTQYF. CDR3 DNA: TGTGCCAGCACCCGTTTAGGAGATACGCAGTATTTT.

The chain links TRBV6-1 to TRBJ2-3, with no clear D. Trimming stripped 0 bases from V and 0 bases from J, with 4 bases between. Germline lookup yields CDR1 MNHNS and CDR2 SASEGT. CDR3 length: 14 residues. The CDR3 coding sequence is TGTGCCAGCAGTGAAGCGCGTAGCACAGATACGCAGTATTTT. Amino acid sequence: CASSEARSTDTQYF.

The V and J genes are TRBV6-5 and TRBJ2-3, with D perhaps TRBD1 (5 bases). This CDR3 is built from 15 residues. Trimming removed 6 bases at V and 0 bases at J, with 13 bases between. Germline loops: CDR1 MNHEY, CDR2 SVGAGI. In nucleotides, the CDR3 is TGTGCCAGCAGATCAACAGGCGTAAGCACAGATACGCAGTATTTT. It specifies CASRSTGVSTDTQYF.

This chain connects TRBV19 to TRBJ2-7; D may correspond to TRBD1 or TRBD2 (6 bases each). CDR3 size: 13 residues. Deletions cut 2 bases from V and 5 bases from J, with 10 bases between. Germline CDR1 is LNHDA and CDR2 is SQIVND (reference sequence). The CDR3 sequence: CASSIPGANEQYF. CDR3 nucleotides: TGTGCCAGTAGTATACCGGGGGCGAACGAGCAGTACTTC.

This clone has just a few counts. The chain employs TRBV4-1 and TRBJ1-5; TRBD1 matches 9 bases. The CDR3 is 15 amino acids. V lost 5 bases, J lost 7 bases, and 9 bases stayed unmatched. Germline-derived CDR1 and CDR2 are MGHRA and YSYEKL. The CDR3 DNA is TGCGCCAGCAGCGTACACAGGGGGCTCCCACAGCCCCAGCATTTT. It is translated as CASSVHRGLPQPQHF.

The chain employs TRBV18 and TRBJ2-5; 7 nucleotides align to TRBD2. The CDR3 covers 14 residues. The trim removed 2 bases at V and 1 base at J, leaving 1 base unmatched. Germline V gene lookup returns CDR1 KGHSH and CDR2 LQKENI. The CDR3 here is CASSPAGAQETQYF. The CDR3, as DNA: TGTGCCAGCTCACCAGCGGGAGCCCAAGAGACCCAGTACTTC.

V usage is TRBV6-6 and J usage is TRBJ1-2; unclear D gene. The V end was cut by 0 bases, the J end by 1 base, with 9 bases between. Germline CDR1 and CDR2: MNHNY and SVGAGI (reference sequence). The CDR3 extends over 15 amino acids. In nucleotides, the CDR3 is TGTGCCAGCAGTTACTCGAGAGGGAATAACTATGGCTACACCTTC. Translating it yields CASSYSRGNNYGYTF.

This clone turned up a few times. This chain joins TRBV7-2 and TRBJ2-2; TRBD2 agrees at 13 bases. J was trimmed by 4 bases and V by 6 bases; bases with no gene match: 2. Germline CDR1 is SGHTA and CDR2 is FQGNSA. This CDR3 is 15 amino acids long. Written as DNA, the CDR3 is TGTGCCAGCAGTGGACTAGCGGGGGTCACCGGGGAGCTGTTTTTT. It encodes CASSGLAGVTGELFF.

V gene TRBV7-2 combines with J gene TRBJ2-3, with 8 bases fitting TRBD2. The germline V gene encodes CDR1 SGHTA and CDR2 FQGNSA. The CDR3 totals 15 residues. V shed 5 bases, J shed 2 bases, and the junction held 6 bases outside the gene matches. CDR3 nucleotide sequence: TGTGCCAGCAGCCCGGTAGCGGGACACACAGATACGCAGTATTTT. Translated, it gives CASSPVAGHTDTQYF.